These 17 T cell receptor beta chains were sequenced from one sample in a study of CD4 T cell repertoires in COVID-19 (dated by TCRdb to about 2021). Libraries were made using the immunoSEQ multiplex PCR assay. In TCRdb, the immuneACCESS table is reduced to in-frame sequences with V and J assigned. These tables do not hold every clone; where another copy was compared, an unresolved V gene accounts for under half, and the others remain unexplained. For this sample there are tens of thousands of clones; approximately 83% appear just once. 0.45% to 0.7% of the sample rests with the top ten. This sample's time point label indicates: sample from a COVID-19-recovered individual after infection. The sequencing here drew on CD4+ T cells from peripheral blood, taken after recovery from COVID-19. These receptors originate from a human donor who had COVID-19.

The J gene is TRBJ2-7, the V gene TRBV5-6; D unclear. Germline V gene data show CDR1 as SGHDT and CDR2 as YYEEEE. The CDR3 consists of 11 residues. V lost 4 bases to trimming and J lost 5 bases, with 7 bases between them. The chain's CDR3 is CASSRWDEQYF. The CDR3 DNA reads TGTGCCAGCAGCCGGTGGGACGAGCAGTACTTC.

The rearrangement joins TRBV6-5 to TRBJ1-5, with D hard to call. The V end was cut by 8 bases, the J end by 0 bases, with 8 bases between. This CDR3 comprises 13 residues. The germline CDR1 and CDR2 sequences are MNHEY and SVGAGI. CDR3 in DNA: TGTGCCAGCGAAGAAAATAGCAATCAGCCCCAGCATTTT. Translating it yields CASEENSNQPQHF.

A remark on this clone: Other DNA sequences of this sample code for an identical CDR3. The rearrangement links TRBV6-5 to TRBJ1-1; TRBD1 might be the D (5 bases). The CDR3 is 13 residues long. V lost 6 bases and J 1 base, leaving 9 bases between the germline ends. Germline V CDR1 and CDR2: MNHEY, SVGAGI. The CDR3 region is CASRPTGNTEAFF. CDR3 nucleotide sequence: TGTGCCAGCAGACCCACAGGGAACACTGAAGCTTTCTTT.

For this clone: This specimen includes other DNA sequences encoding the same CDR3. V and J are TRBV5-4 and TRBJ1-6; D is unresolved. Trimming removed 0 bases from V and 8 bases from J, with 6 bases in between. Germline V gene lookup returns CDR1 SGHNT and CDR2 YYREEE (reference sequence). The CDR3 is made up of 13 amino acids. CDR3: CASSLDWDSPLHF. CDR3 nucleotides: TGTGCCAGCAGCTTGGACTGGGATTCACCCCTCCACTTT.

This rearrangement joins TRBV5-1 to TRBJ2-2; perhaps TRBD1 as D (5 bases). Germline values: CDR1 SGHRS, CDR2 YFSETQ. This CDR3 region has 16 residues. V dropped 2 bases and J dropped 2 bases, with 13 bases sitting between them. CDR3 bases: TGCGCCAGCAGCTTTCTCCGGACACACAACACCGGGGAGCTGTTTTTT. It translates to CASSFLRTHNTGELFF.

The chain carries TRBV28 and TRBJ1-2, with 7 bases aligning to TRBD1. CDR1 is MDHEN and CDR2 is SYDVKM in the germline V gene. V was clipped by 6 bases and J by 5 bases; unmatched bases: 12. The CDR3 runs to 15 residues. CDR3 region: CASRRVRGGAYGYTF. The CDR3 nucleotides read TGTGCCAGCAGAAGAGTTAGAGGGGGCGCTTATGGCTACACCTTC.

V usage is TRBV7-8 and J usage is TRBJ1-6, with 8 positions matching TRBD1. The CDR3 is 14 amino acids. The germline V gene encodes CDR1 SGHVS and CDR2 FQNEAQ. J was trimmed by 10 bases and V by 5 bases; bases with no gene match: 7. This CDR3 is CASSMGQVKSPLHF. The CDR3 nucleotides are TGTGCCAGCAGCATGGGACAGGTGAAATCACCCCTCCACTTT. Based on the CDR3 plus reference TRBV7-8 and TRBJ1-6, the full variable domain is GAGVSQSPRYKVAKRGQDVALRCDPISGHVSLFWYQQALGQGPEFLTYFQNEAQLDKSGLPSDRFFAERPEGSVSTLKIQRTQQEDSAVYLCASSMGQVKSPLHFGNGTRLTVT.

V is TRBV5-1 and J is TRBJ1-6; D is uncertain. The CDR3 sequence is 13 residues long. Deletions cut 3 bases from V and 5 bases from J, with 6 bases between. CDR1 is SGHRS and CDR2 is YFSETQ in the germline V gene. The CDR3: CASSYDNNSPLHF. CDR3 in DNA: TGCGCCAGCAGCTACGACAATAATTCACCCCTCCACTTT.

V and J are TRBV6-5 and TRBJ1-3; D is perhaps TRBD1 (5 bases). Germline loops: CDR1 MNHEY, CDR2 SVGAGI. V was pared by 6 bases and J by 4 bases, with 16 bases between. The CDR3 extends over 15 amino acids. The CDR3: CASRLGGTSGNTIYF. The CDR3 region has the DNA TGTGCCAGCAGGTTGGGGGGAACCTCCGGAAACACCATATATTTT.

V gene TRBV20-1 combines with J gene TRBJ2-5, with D perhaps matching TRBD1 (6 bases). The CDR3 has 14 amino acids. V was cut by 3 bases and J by 5 bases, with 16 bases left in between. The germline CDR1 and CDR2 sequences are DFQATT and SNEGSKA (reference sequence). CDR3 nucleotides: TGCAGTGCTAGTGCAGCAGGGGTTACGGAGACCCAGTACTTC. Amino acids: CSASAAGVTETQYF.

This clone was observed a few times. The CDR3 loop reads CASSVVASGSTDTQYF. The CDR3 DNA sequence: TGTGCCAGCAGCGTAGTGGCTAGCGGAAGCACAGATACGCAGTATTTT. This chain links TRBV9 with TRBJ2-3; TRBD2 matches at 7 bases. With 0 bases clipped from V and 0 bases from J, the junction kept 4 bases outside the gene matches. Looked up from germline, CDR1 is SGDLS and CDR2 is YYNGEE. This CDR3 region has 16 residues.

This chain connects TRBV30 to TRBJ1-2; unclear D gene. The CDR3 consists of 18 residues. Trimming took 2 bases from V and 0 from J, leaving 22 bases between them. Germline V gene lookup returns CDR1 GTSNPN and CDR2 SVGIG (reference sequence). The CDR3 loop is CAWSHPVPNLYSNYGYTF. DNA for the CDR3: TGTGCCTGGAGTCATCCCGTCCCTAACCTCTATTCTAACTATGGCTACACCTTC. Full variable domain (rest looked up from reference TRBV30 and TRBJ1-2): SQTIHQWPATLVQPVGSPLSLECTVEGTSNPNLYWYRQAAGRGLQLLFYSVGIGQISSEVPQNLSASRPQDRQFILSSKKLLLSDSGFYLCAWSHPVPNLYSNYGYTFGSGTRLTVV.

The chain links TRBV6-1 to TRBJ1-2, with D unclear. The CDR3 sequence is 14 residues long. Germline values: CDR1 MNHNS, CDR2 SASEGT. Trimming took 2 bases from V and 4 from J, leaving 11 bases between them. The CDR3 protein is CASSEKGLPYGYTF. The CDR3 coding sequence is TGTGCCAGCAGTGAAAAAGGGCTTCCCTATGGCTACACCTTC.

The chain is built from TRBV29-1 and TRBJ1-4; no definite D call. Germline V lookup: CDR1 SQVTM, CDR2 ANQGSEA. The CDR3 consists of 13 residues. The CDR3 nucleotides read TGCACCGCCTTCGCAGCGGCTAATGAAAAACTGTTTTTT. This codes for CTAFAAANEKLFF.

This rearrangement joins TRBV4-2 to TRBJ1-5, with D unresolved. Germline CDR1 LGHNA, CDR2 YNFKEQ. V was cut by 5 bases and J by 11 bases, with 16 bases left in between. The CDR3 covers 13 residues. The CDR3 DNA reads TGTGCCAGCAGCTCCGGTCCCGCGGAGTCCCAGCATTTT. Encoded protein: CASSSGPAESQHF.

The CDR3 sequence is CSAGPAIGQYF. Written as DNA, the CDR3 is TGCAGTGCCGGACCTGCGATCGGGCAGTATTTT. V gene TRBV20-1 combines with J gene TRBJ2-3, with unresolved D. The CDR3 spans 11 residues. V was pared by 6 bases and J by 11 bases, with 15 bases between. Per the germline V gene, CDR1 is DFQATT and CDR2 is SNEGSKA (reference sequence).

The rearrangement joins TRBV6-5 to TRBJ1-1; possibly TRBD1 for D (6 bases). The CDR3 is 13 amino acids. V was clipped by 5 bases and J by 5 bases, with 12 bases between them. Germline V lookup: CDR1 MNHEY, CDR2 SVGAGI. The CDR3 loop is CASSLTGLTEAFF. The CDR3 nucleotides are TGTGCCAGCAGTCTGACAGGCCTGACTGAAGCTTTCTTT.